These T cell receptor beta chains were read from a single sample in a study of shared clonotypes between healthy human individuals. The assay was immunoSEQ multiplex PCR, and TCRdb's table has in-frame clones only and misses some. The data contain around 1.9 million clones, just over 90% of them singletons. The sample was naive CD8+ T cells from PBMCs. These receptors all come from a man aged 18 to 35 in good health. Some clones in this sample may be carry-over from other donors' samples. The CDR3 runs from the conserved cysteine through the conserved F or W. A D gene is named only where the DNA matches it firmly. Not every row has a clone size; where given, it reads once, few, many or a size class.

17	TRBV9	TRBD1	TRBJ1-4	-	CASSVASGPGGNEKLFF	TGTGCCAGCAGCGTAGCCTCAGGACCAGGGGGTAATGAAAAACTGTTTTTT
13	TRBV29-1	TRBD1	TRBJ1-4	-	CSVGQGPNEKLFF	TGCAGCGTTGGACAGGGACCTAATGAAAAACTGTTTTTT
17	TRBV7-7	-	TRBJ2-2	-	CASSFGRTELGTGELFF	TGTGCCAGCAGCTTTGGAAGGACGGAACTGGGCACCGGGGAGCTGTTTTTT
15	TRBV28	-	TRBJ2-3	-	CASSLLWASTDTQYF	TGTGCCAGCAGTTTATTGTGGGCTAGCACAGATACGCAGTATTTT
12	TRBV5-6	-	TRBJ1-2	-	CASSLEGYGYTF	TGTGCCAGCAGCTTGGAGGGATATGGCTACACCTTC
12	TRBV28	-	TRBJ2-7	-	CASGTGSYEQYF	TGTGCCAGCGGGACGGGATCCTACGAGCAGTACTTC
14	TRBV30	-	TRBJ2-1	-	CAWRTGRKGNEQFF	TGTGCCTGGAGGACAGGGAGGAAGGGCAATGAGCAGTTCTTC
14	TRBV4-1	TRBD2	TRBJ2-7	-	CASSPSGRTYEQYF	TGCGCCAGCAGCCCTAGCGGGAGGACATACGAGCAGTACTTC
14	TRBV13	TRBD1	TRBJ2-1	-	CASSFGQGATEQFF	TGTGCCAGCAGCTTTGGACAGGGGGCTACCGAGCAGTTCTTC
12	TRBV7-2	-	TRBJ2-1	-	CASSFRGNEQFF	TGTGCCAGCAGCTTTCGGGGTAATGAGCAGTTCTTC
13	TRBV5-6	-	TRBJ1-1	-	CASSLTVNTEAFF	TGTGCCAGCAGCTTGACGGTGAACACTGAAGCTTTCTTT
18	TRBV7-3	TRBD1	TRBJ2-2	-	CASSLPSLGTGNTGELFF	TGTGCCAGCAGCTTACCGTCATTGGGGACAGGGAACACCGGGGAGCTGTTTTTT
15	TRBV27	TRBD1	TRBJ2-7	-	CASTTRDREKYEQYF	TGTGCCAGCACAACCCGGGACAGGGAGAAATACGAGCAGTACTTC
18	TRBV27	TRBD2	TRBJ2-2	-	CASSPGLAGALYTGELFF	TGTGCCAGCAGCCCGGGACTAGCGGGAGCTTTGTACACCGGGGAGCTGTTTTTT
17	TRBV7-6	TRBD2	TRBJ2-1	-	CASSSLLSGLGHSEQFF	TGTGCCAGCAGCTCTCTCTTATCGGGACTAGGACATTCTGAGCAGTTCTTC
14	TRBV4-1	-	TRBJ2-5	-	CASSQESQLEAQYF	TGCGCCAGCAGCCAAGAAAGCCAACTCGAGGCCCAGTACTTC
12	TRBV7-6	-	TRBJ2-1	-	CASTGEANEQFF	TGTGCCAGCACCGGGGAAGCGAATGAGCAGTTCTTC
14	TRBV27	-	TRBJ2-1	-	CASSTFQAYNEQFF	TGTGCCAGCAGTACTTTTCAGGCGTACAATGAGCAGTTCTTC
16	TRBV5-1	-	TRBJ2-7	-	CASSLAVLGINYEQYF	TGCGCCAGCAGCTTGGCCGTACTAGGGATCAACTACGAGCAGTACTTC
16	TRBV19	TRBD2	TRBJ2-5	-	CASNPGLAGGQETQYF	TGTGCCAGTAACCCAGGACTAGCGGGAGGGCAAGAGACCCAGTACTTC
14	TRBV9	-	TRBJ1-1	-	CASSGDGGFTEAFF	TGTGCCAGCAGCGGGGACGGTGGGTTCACTGAAGCTTTCTTT
14	TRBV27	-	TRBJ2-2	-	CASSLPGVAGELFF	TGTGCCAGCAGTTTACCGGGGGTGGCCGGGGAGCTGTTTTTT
17	TRBV27	-	TRBJ1-5	-	CASSLSMRYRDAQPQHF	TGTGCCAGCAGTTTATCGATGAGATACAGGGATGCTCAGCCCCAGCATTTT
13	TRBV25-1	-	TRBJ2-7	-	CASTPTDTYEQYF	TGTGCCAGCACCCCGACAGATACCTACGAGCAGTACTTC
15	TRBV27	-	TRBJ2-1	few	CASSLAVSSYNEQFF	TGTGCCAGCAGTTTAGCGGTGAGCTCCTACAATGAGCAGTTCTTC
15	TRBV6-6	TRBD1	TRBJ2-7	-	CASSPVDRGYHEQYF	TGTGCCAGCAGCCCCGTGGACAGGGGGTACCACGAGCAGTACTTC
13	TRBV30	-	TRBJ2-1	-	CAWSTRLDNEQFF	TGTGCCTGGAGTACCAGACTCGACAATGAGCAGTTCTTC
14	TRBV25-1	-	TRBJ2-5	once	CASADLGSQETQYF	TGTGCCAGCGCAGATTTGGGCAGCCAAGAGACCCAGTACTTC
11	TRBV20-1	-	TRBJ2-7	-	CSARTGYEQYF	TGCAGTGCTAGAACCGGGTACGAGCAGTACTTC
15	TRBV28	-	TRBJ1-4	-	CASRARTATNEKLFF	TGTGCCAGCAGGGCCCGGACAGCAACTAATGAAAAACTGTTTTTT
17	TRBV7-9	-	TRBJ2-1	-	CASSLDRGLVGVDEQFF	TGTGCCAGCAGCTTAGACCGAGGCCTGGTCGGGGTCGATGAGCAGTTCTTC
12	TRBV29-1	-	TRBJ2-7	-	CSVEVSVYEQYF	TGCAGCGTTGAAGTTTCGGTCTACGAGCAGTACTTC
12	TRBV10-3	-	TRBJ2-3	-	CATAGLTDTQYF	TGTGCCACAGCAGGGTTGACAGATACGCAGTATTTT
16	TRBV10-2	TRBD1	TRBJ2-7	-	CASSEWDRGRSYEQYF	TGCGCCAGCAGTGAATGGGACAGGGGAAGATCCTACGAGCAGTACTTC
11	TRBV27	-	TRBJ2-7	-	CASSAGYEQYF	TGTGCCAGCAGTGCGGGCTACGAGCAGTACTTC
17	TRBV15	TRBD2	TRBJ2-3	-	CATSRESLDGRTDTQYF	TGTGCCACCAGCAGAGAAAGTCTCGACGGGAGGACAGATACGCAGTATTTT
17	TRBV28	TRBD2	TRBJ2-2	-	CASSLVEGLLNTGELFF	TGTGCCAGCAGTTTAGTTGAGGGACTACTGAACACCGGGGAGCTGTTTTTT
14	TRBV2	-	TRBJ2-5	-	CASSEYRAQETQYF	TGTGCCAGCAGCGAATACAGGGCCCAAGAGACCCAGTACTTC
14	TRBV10-1	TRBD1	TRBJ2-7	-	CASNPGQGSYEQYF	TGCGCCAGCAACCCGGGACAGGGATCCTACGAGCAGTACTTC
16	TRBV5-8	-	TRBJ1-4	-	CASTEGSLGLGVKLFF	TGTGCCAGCACCGAGGGTTCCCTGGGGCTGGGGGTAAAACTGTTTTTT
12	TRBV4-1	-	TRBJ2-1	-	CASSQKNTGQFF	TGCGCCAGCAGCCAGAAGAATACGGGGCAGTTCTTC
15	TRBV5-6	-	TRBJ2-6	-	CASSFVPTGANVLTF	TGTGCCAGCAGCTTCGTTCCAACTGGGGCCAACGTCCTGACTTTC
10	TRBV20-1	-	TRBJ2-7	-	CSAGGYEQYF	TGCAGTGCTGGGGGATACGAGCAGTACTTC
15	TRBV27	-	TRBJ1-1	-	CASSPYRDLNTEAFF	TGTGCCAGCAGTCCGTACAGGGACTTGAACACTGAAGCTTTCTTT
19	TRBV11-2	-	TRBJ2-3	once	CASRTSRGLGGPRENTQYF	TGTGCCAGTAGAACATCAAGGGGATTAGGGGGGCCTCGGGAGAATACGCAGTATTTT
17	TRBV9	-	TRBJ2-2	-	CASSPLPGLANTGELFF	TGTGCCAGCAGCCCCCTTCCGGGACTTGCGAACACCGGGGAGCTGTTTTTT
14	TRBV7-9	-	TRBJ1-3	-	CASSRGEVGNTIYF	TGTGCCAGCAGTCGAGGGGAGGTTGGAAACACCATATATTTT
14	TRBV9	-	TRBJ2-5	-	CASSVAQQEETQYF	TGTGCCAGCAGCGTAGCACAACAGGAAGAGACCCAGTACTTC
13	TRBV27	-	TRBJ2-7	-	CASSYGRSYEQYF	TGTGCCAGCAGTTACGGCCGCTCCTACGAGCAGTACTTC
10	TRBV2	-	TRBJ1-2	few	CASSELGYTF	TGTGCCAGCAGTGAGCTTGGCTACACCTTC
16	TRBV19	-	TRBJ1-1	-	CASSYEFGQGNTEAFF	TGTGCCAGTAGTTACGAATTTGGGCAGGGGAACACTGAAGCTTTCTTT
13	TRBV15	-	TRBJ2-7	-	CATSAWEADEQYF	TGTGCCACCAGCGCCTGGGAGGCTGACGAGCAGTACTTC
22	TRBV7-3	TRBD1	TRBJ2-6	-	CASSWDRGRRVLLNSGANVLTF	TGTGCCAGCAGCTGGGACAGGGGGCGAAGAGTCCTCTTAAACTCTGGGGCCAACGTCCTGACTTTC
16	TRBV2	TRBD2	TRBJ2-1	-	CASSENLAGGPNEQFF	TGTGCCAGCAGTGAAAATCTAGCGGGAGGGCCCAATGAGCAGTTCTTC
12	TRBV19	-	TRBJ2-3	-	CASSGPTDTQYF	TGTGCCAGTAGCGGACCTACAGATACGCAGTATTTT